A single sample is the source of the 25 T cell receptor beta chains below, sequenced in a study of control samples from healthy donors and cancer patients. Clones were read by immunoSEQ multiplex PCR, and TCRdb kept only the in-frame ones, dropping some. This sample has roughly 55,000 clones, with 90% to 97% found just once. The sequencing sample was made of blood. These receptors were obtained from a woman under 30 in good health.

This chain connects TRBV6-6 to TRBJ1-2, with D uncertain. The CDR3 sequence is 12 residues long. Germline V gene sequence: CDR1 MNHNY, CDR2 SVGAGI (reference sequence). Trimming took off 7 bases at V and 1 base at J, with 7 bases between the two ends. DNA of the CDR3: TGTGCCAGCAAGAGAGGTAACTATGGCTACACCTTC. This gives the protein CASKRGNYGYTF.

CDR3 bases: TGTGCCAGCAGTTTTGGCGGAAACACTGAAGCTTTCTTT. Translated: CASSFGGNTEAFF. V usage is TRBV12-3 or TRBV12-4 and J usage is TRBJ1-1; D remains unclear. V was cut by 3 bases and J by 2 bases, with 7 bases left in between. This CDR3 contains 13 residues.

This chain uses TRBV3-1 (or the pseudogene TRBV3-2) with TRBJ2-1, with 7 bases fitting TRBD1. CDR3 length equals 16 residues. Looked up from germline, CDR1 is LGHDT and CDR2 is YNNKEL (reference sequence). The V gene end was trimmed by 2 bases and the J gene end by 5 bases; junction bases not matched to a gene: 9. The CDR3 coding sequence is TGTGCCAGCAGCCAAATAGGGTCCGGGACAGACAATGAGCAGTTCTTC. Encoded protein: CASSQIGSGTDNEQFF.

The gene calls are TRBV4-3 and TRBJ1-2, with D maybe TRBD1 (6 bases). Germline CDR1 LGHNA, CDR2 YSLEER. This CDR3 region has 16 residues. The ends were cut back, 4 bases at V and 4 bases at J, with 19 bases in the middle. The CDR3 bases are TGCGCCAGCAGCCCTAGTTCAGGGGTATCCGTCTATGGCTACACCTTC. It is translated as CASSPSSGVSVYGYTF.

The V gene is TRBV5-6, the J gene TRBJ1-2; a possible D gene is TRBD1 (5 bases). Germline CDR1 reads SGHDT; CDR2 reads YYEEEE. The CDR3 is made up of 13 amino acids. The V gene lost 2 bases and the J gene lost 8 bases, with 13 bases spanning the gap. CDR3 loop: CASSLDGGEGYTF. CDR3 DNA: TGTGCCAGCAGCTTAGACGGAGGGGAAGGCTACACCTTC.

V usage is TRBV5-1 and J usage is TRBJ1-2, with 7 bases lining up with TRBD1. CDR3 size: 14 residues. CDR1 and CDR2 from the germline V gene are SGHRS and YFSETQ. J lost 2 bases, V lost 4 bases, and 5 bases had no gene match. The CDR3 loop is CASSRGQANYGYTF. CDR3 nucleotide sequence: TGCGCCAGCAGCAGAGGACAGGCGAACTATGGCTACACCTTC.

This clone was counted a few times. The rearrangement uses TRBV24-1 and TRBJ2-1; the D is unclear. V shed 6 bases and J shed 8 bases, with 16 bases lying between them. CDR3 size: 14 residues. Germline CDR1 reads KGHDR; CDR2 reads SFDVKD. In DNA, the CDR3 is TGTGCCACCAGTCGGGTATTGGTCTTATATGAGCAGTTCTTC. This sequence encodes CATSRVLVLYEQFF.

This chain joins TRBV7-9 and TRBJ2-1; D remains ambiguous. The germline CDR1 and CDR2 sequences are SEHNR and FQNEAQ (reference sequence). The CDR3 loop spans 12 amino acids. V shed 1 base and J shed 6 bases, with 4 bases lying between them. The CDR3 region has the DNA TGTGCCAGCAGCTTAGGTGTCAATGAGCAGTTCTTC. It specifies CASSLGVNEQFF. Together with reference TRBV7-9 and TRBJ2-1, the CDR3 gives the full variable domain: DTGVSQNPRHKITKRGQNVTFRCDPISEHNRLYWYRQTLGQGPEFLTYFQNEAQLEKSRLLSDRFSAERPKGSFSTLEIQRTEQGDSAMYLCASSLGVNEQFFGPGTRLTVL.

This chain joins TRBV9 and TRBJ1-6; D gene unclear. The germline V gene encodes CDR1 SGDLS and CDR2 YYNGEE. The CDR3 loop spans 14 amino acids. The germline V and J ends were trimmed by 2 bases and 14 bases, with 17 bases remaining between them. The CDR3 DNA is TGTGCCAGCAGCGTTCCAGGTTCGGGCCGAGCCCTCCACTTT. Protein product: CASSVPGSGRALHF.

V gene TRBV5-6 combines with J gene TRBJ2-7; 13 bases are shared with TRBD2. Germline-derived CDR1 and CDR2 are SGHDT and YYEEEE. The CDR3 has 16 amino acids. J gave up 5 bases and V 4 bases, and 9 bases lay outside the gene matches. The CDR3 DNA sequence: TGTGCCAGCAGCCAAACACTAGCGGGGGGGCCCAACGAGCAGTACTTC. Its protein product is CASSQTLAGGPNEQYF. Full variable domain (remainder filled in from reference TRBV5-6 and TRBJ2-7): DAGVTQSPTHLIKTRGQQVTLRCSPKSGHDTVSWYQQALGQGPQFIFQYYEEEERQRGNFPDRFSGHQFPNYSSELNVNALLLGDSALYLCASSQTLAGGPNEQYFGPGTRLTVT.

V is TRBV28 and J is TRBJ2-2; TRBD1 agrees at 10 bases. The germline gives CDR1 MDHEN, CDR2 SYDVKM. This CDR3 contains 15 residues. J was trimmed by 3 bases and V by 4 bases; bases with no gene match: 2. The CDR3 region is CASSSGQGDTGELFF. CDR3 DNA sequence: TGTGCCAGCAGTTCCGGACAGGGGGACACCGGGGAGCTGTTTTTT.

The V call is TRBV29-1, the J call TRBJ1-2; D possibly corresponds to TRBD1 (5 bases). The CDR3 extends over 13 amino acids. The ends were cut back, 6 bases at V and 0 bases at J, with 11 bases in the middle. Germline CDR1 is SQVTM and CDR2 is ANQGSEA. CDR3 sequence reads: CSVPRDSNYGYTF. CDR3 sequence (DNA): TGCAGCGTACCTAGGGACTCTAACTATGGCTACACCTTC.

The chain joins TRBV18 to TRBJ2-3, with 8 bases that match TRBD2. The CDR3 consists of 15 residues. The germline V gene encodes CDR1 KGHSH and CDR2 LQKENI. The junction had 4 bases not matched to a gene; V was cut back by 3 bases and J by 2 bases. CDR3 loop: CASSPLAGYTDTQYF. CDR3 DNA: TGTGCCAGCTCACCTTTAGCGGGGTACACAGATACGCAGTATTTT.

The rearrangement links TRBV9 to TRBJ1-2; D gene uncertain. With 5 bases removed from V and 4 bases from J, the gap between germline ends came to 12 bases. CDR3 size: 13 residues. Germline CDR1 is SGDLS and CDR2 is YYNGEE. CDR3 sequence: CASSSHLSYGYTF. CDR3 DNA: TGTGCCAGCAGTTCCCACCTATCCTATGGCTACACCTTC.

The chain joins TRBV11-3 to TRBJ2-7, with D uncertain. The germline gives CDR1 SGHNT, CDR2 YENEEA. This CDR3 region has 12 residues. Trimming shortened V by 5 bases and J by 4 bases, and 9 bases separated the two germline ends. The CDR3 loop is CASSKDGYEQYF. CDR3 in DNA: TGTGCCAGCAGCAAAGACGGATACGAGCAGTACTTC.

The rearrangement links TRBV5-6 to TRBJ1-2, with a weak D call TRBD1 (6 bases). Trimming cost V 0 bases and J 13 bases, with 16 bases left between them. Germline assignment: CDR1 SGHDT and CDR2 YYEEEE. This CDR3 spans 13 amino acids. CDR3 region: CASSLGPTGYFTF. As DNA, the CDR3 is TGTGCCAGCAGCTTGGGCCCTACAGGGTACTTCACCTTC.

V is TRBV5-1 and J is TRBJ2-7; the D call may be TRBD1 or TRBD2 (5 bases each). Germline V gene data show CDR1 as SGHRS and CDR2 as YFSETQ. V was clipped by 3 bases and J by 2 bases, with 15 bases between them. The CDR3 contains 15 residues. The CDR3 DNA is TGCGCCAGCAGCTCGGGGCCAGGGTACGCCTACGAGCAGTACTTC. Residues: CASSSGPGYAYEQYF.

The chain links TRBV24-1 to TRBJ2-1, with a possible D match to TRBD1 (6 bases). Germline assignment: CDR1 KGHDR and CDR2 SFDVKD. Trimming cost V 7 bases and J 6 bases, with 15 bases left between them. The CDR3 covers 14 residues. DNA for the CDR3: TGTGCCACCAGCCGGGACACCTTTGCCAATGAGCAGTTCTTC. Residues: CATSRDTFANEQFF.

The chain uses TRBV27 and TRBJ1-1, with D hard to call. V lost 7 bases and J lost 5, with 14 bases in between. Germline V gene lookup returns CDR1 MNHEY and CDR2 SMNVEV (reference sequence). The length of the CDR3 is 13 residues. The CDR3 DNA reads as TGTGCCAGCACCTTAAATGTAGGGACTGAAGCTTTCTTT. Translating gives CASTLNVGTEAFF.

This chain links TRBV10-1 with TRBJ2-3; D call uncertain. Germline V CDR1 and CDR2: WNHNN, SYGVQD (reference sequence). V was shortened by 5 bases and J by 8 bases, with 26 bases between the two germline ends. This CDR3 has 17 amino acids. CDR3 nucleotide sequence: TGCGCCAGCAGTAGGTCACGGTCAGGAGTCGCGGCCATTACGCAGTATTTT. This codes for CASSRSRSGVAAITQYF.

This clone was seen more than once but under ten times. V gene TRBV4-1 combines with J gene TRBJ1-1; 7 positions agree with TRBD1. This CDR3 is built from 14 residues. Looked up from germline, CDR1 is MGHRA and CDR2 is YSYEKL. The J segment lost 5 bases and the V segment lost 2 bases, leaving 5 bases of the junction unmatched. The CDR3 DNA follows: TGCGCCAGCAGCCAAACAGGGGAATCAACTGAAGCTTTCTTT. Translating it yields CASSQTGESTEAFF.

The J gene is TRBJ2-7, the V gene TRBV7-4, with D perhaps assigned TRBD1 or TRBD2 (5 bases each). Germline CDR1 reads SGHVT; CDR2 reads SQSDAQ. The CDR3 has 14 residues. Trimming took off 7 bases at V and 2 bases at J, with 15 bases between the two ends. The CDR3 here is CASNLRDRPYEQYF. CDR3 nucleotide sequence: TGTGCCAGCAACCTCCGGGACCGACCCTACGAGCAGTACTTC.

This chain uses TRBV12-3 or TRBV12-4 with TRBJ2-2, with D possibly matching TRBD1 (6 bases). The V end was cut by 6 bases, the J end by 7 bases, with 12 bases between. The CDR3 loop spans 13 amino acids. The DNA for the CDR3 is TGTGCCAGCAGATCCCAGGGGTTCGGGGAGCTGTTTTTT. Its protein is CASRSQGFGELFF.

V and J are TRBV30 and TRBJ1-2, with 8 bases fitting TRBD1. Germline CDR1 is GTSNPN and CDR2 is SVGIG (reference sequence). The CDR3 sequence is 13 residues long. V was clipped by 6 bases and J by 4 bases; unmatched bases: 7. The CDR3 DNA reads as TGTGCCTGCAAACAGGGGGAGGGCTATGGCTACACCTTC. Protein sequence: CACKQGEGYGYTF.

The rearrangement uses TRBV5-1 and TRBJ1-2, with 7 bases identical to TRBD1. V lost 4 bases to trimming and J lost 3 bases; unmatched junction nucleotides: 9. The CDR3 extends over 15 amino acids. Per the germline V gene, CDR1 is SGHRS and CDR2 is YFSETQ. CDR3 DNA sequence: TGCGCCAGCAGCCCCTGGGACAGCAATTACTATGGCTACACCTTC. This encodes CASSPWDSNYYGYTF.